This T cell receptor beta chain derives from a study of cytomegalovirus exposure and HLA in healthy donors. PCR employed 60 Vbeta and 13 Jbeta primers. Sequencing was performed with immunoSEQ multiplex PCR; in TCRdb, only in-frame clones are kept and a portion is missing. The data show under 200,000 clones, 82% seen once. CDR1 and CDR2 from the germline V gene are SGHDT and YYEEEE. V gave up 0 bases and J gave up 6 bases; unmatched junction bases: 3. The CDR3 spans 14 residues. Specimen: PBMCs. V is TRBV5-6 and J is TRBJ1-2, with 9 bases that match TRBD1. This sequence was found in a girl aged 2-10 years in good health and CMV-seropositive. The CDR3 DNA is TGTGCCAGCAGCTTGGTGGGGACAGGGCATGGCTACACCTTC. Its translation: CASSLVGTGHGYTF.